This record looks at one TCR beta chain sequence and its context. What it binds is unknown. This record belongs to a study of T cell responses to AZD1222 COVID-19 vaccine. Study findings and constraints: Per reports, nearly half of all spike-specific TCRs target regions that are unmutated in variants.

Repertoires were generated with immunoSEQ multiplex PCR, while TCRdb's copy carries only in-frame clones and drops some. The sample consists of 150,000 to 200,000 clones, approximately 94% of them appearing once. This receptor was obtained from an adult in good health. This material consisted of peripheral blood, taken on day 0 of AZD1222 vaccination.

The CDR3 protein is CASSLRGTAGGSYEQYF. The CDR3, as DNA: TGTGCCAGCAGTTTGAGGGGGACAGCGGGAGGTTCCTACGAGCAGTACTTC. This chain joins TRBV27 and TRBJ2-7; TRBD2 agrees at 9 bases. The V gene's germline CDR1 is MNHEY and CDR2 SMNVEV (reference sequence). The length of the CDR3 is 17 residues. Unmatched junction bases numbered 10, after V lost 3 bases and J lost 1 base.